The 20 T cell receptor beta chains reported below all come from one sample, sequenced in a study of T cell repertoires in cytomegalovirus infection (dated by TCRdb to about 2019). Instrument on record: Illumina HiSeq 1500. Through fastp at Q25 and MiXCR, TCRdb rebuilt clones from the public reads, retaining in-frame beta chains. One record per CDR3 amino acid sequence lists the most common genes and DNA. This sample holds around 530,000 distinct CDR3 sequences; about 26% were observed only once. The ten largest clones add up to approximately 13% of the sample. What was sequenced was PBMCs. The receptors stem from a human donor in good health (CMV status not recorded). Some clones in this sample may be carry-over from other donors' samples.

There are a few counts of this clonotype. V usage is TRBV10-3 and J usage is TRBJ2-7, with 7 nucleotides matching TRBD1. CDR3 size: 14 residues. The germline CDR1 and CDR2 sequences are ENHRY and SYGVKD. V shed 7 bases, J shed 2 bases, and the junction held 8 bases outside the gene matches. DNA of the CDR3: TGTGCCATCAAGCCCCGGGACAGTACCTACGAGCAGTACTTC. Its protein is CAIKPRDSTYEQYF.

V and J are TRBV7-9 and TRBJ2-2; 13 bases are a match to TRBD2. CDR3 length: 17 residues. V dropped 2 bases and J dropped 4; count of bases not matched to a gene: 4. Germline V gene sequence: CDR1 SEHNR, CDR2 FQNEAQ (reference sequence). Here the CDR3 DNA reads TGTGCCAGCAGCTTAAGGACTAGCGGGAGTCGCACCGGGGAGCTGTTTTTT. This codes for CASSLRTSGSRTGELFF.

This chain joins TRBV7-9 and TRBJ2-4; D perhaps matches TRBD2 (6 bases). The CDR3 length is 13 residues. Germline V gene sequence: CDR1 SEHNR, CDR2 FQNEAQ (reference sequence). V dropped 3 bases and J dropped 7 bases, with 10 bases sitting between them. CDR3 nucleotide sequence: TGTGCCAGCAGCTTTAATGGGGGGAACATTCAGTACTTC. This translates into CASSFNGGNIQYF.

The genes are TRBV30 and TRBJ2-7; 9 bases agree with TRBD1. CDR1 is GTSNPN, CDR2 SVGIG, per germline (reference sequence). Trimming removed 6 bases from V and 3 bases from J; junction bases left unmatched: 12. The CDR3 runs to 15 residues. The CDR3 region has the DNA TGTGCCTGCACTACCGGGACAGGGTTTTTCTACGAGCAGTACGTC. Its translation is CACTTGTGFFYEQYV.

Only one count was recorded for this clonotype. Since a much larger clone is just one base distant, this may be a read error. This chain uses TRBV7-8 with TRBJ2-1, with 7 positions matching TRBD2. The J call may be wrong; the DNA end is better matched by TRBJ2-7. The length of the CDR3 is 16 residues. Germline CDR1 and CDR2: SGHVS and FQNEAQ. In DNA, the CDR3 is TGTGCCAGCAGCCCCCCCGGGCGGGAGTTTGTGAATGAGCAGTACTTC. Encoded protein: CASSPPGREFVNEQYF.

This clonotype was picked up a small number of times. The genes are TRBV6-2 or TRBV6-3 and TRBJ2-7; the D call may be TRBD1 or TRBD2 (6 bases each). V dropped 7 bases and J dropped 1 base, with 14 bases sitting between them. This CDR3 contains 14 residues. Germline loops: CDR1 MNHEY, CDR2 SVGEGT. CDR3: CASIDGGTSYEQYF. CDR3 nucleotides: TGTGCCAGCATCGACGGAGGGACATCCTACGAGCAGTACTTC.

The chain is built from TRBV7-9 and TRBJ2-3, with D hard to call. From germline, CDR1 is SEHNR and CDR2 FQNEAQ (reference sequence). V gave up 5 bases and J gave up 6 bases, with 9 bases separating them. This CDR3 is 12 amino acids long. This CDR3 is CASSPWADTQYF. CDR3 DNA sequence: TGTGCCAGCAGCCCTTGGGCTGATACGCAGTATTTT.

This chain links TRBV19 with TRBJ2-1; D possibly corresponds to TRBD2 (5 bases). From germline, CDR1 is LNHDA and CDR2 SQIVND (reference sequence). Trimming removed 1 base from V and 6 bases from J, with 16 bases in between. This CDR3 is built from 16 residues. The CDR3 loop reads CASSIVEGTNPNEQFF. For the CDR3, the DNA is TGTGCCAGTAGTATAGTTGAGGGAACAAATCCCAATGAGCAGTTCTTC. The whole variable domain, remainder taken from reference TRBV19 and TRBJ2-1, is DGGITQSPKYLFRKEGQNVTLSCEQNLNHDAMYWYRQDPGQGLRLIYYSQIVNDFQKGDIAEGYSVSREKKESFPLTVTSAQKNPTAFYLCASSIVEGTNPNEQFFGPGTRLTVL.

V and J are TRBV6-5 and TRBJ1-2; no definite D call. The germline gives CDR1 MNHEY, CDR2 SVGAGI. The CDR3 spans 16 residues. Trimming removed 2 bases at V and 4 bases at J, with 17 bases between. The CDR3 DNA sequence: TGTGCCAGCAGTTACGGATTCTTGGGTCAGACCTATGGCTACACCTTC. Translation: CASSYGFLGQTYGYTF.

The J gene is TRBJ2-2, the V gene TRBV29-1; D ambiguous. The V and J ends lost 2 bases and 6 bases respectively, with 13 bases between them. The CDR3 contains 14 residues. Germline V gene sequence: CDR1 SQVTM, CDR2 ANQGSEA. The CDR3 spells CSVERGQAAGELFF. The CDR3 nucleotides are TGCAGCGTTGAACGTGGCCAGGCGGCCGGGGAGCTGTTTTTT.

The CDR3 nucleotides read TGTGCCAGCAGTCCGTGGGGAATAGGCGAAAAACTGTTTTTT. This gives the protein CASSPWGIGEKLFF. The V and J genes are TRBV25-1 and TRBJ1-4; D unclear. Trimming pared 5 bases from V and 8 bases from J, leaving 15 bases between. Germline CDR1 is MGHDK and CDR2 is SYGVNS. The CDR3 spans 14 residues.

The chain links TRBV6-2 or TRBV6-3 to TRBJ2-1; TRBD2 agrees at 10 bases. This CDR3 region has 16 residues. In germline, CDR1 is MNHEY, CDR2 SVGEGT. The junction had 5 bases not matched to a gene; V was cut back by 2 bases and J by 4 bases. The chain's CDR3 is CASSYRSGRDYNEQFF. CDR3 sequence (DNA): TGTGCCAGCAGTTACCGAAGCGGGAGGGATTACAATGAGCAGTTCTTC.

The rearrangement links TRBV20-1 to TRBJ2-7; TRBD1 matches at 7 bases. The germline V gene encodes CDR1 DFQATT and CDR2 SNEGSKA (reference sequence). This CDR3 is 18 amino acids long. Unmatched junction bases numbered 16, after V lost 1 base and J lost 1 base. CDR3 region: CSARAQHKTGPLSYEQYF. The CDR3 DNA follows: TGCAGTGCTAGAGCACAACACAAGACAGGGCCGCTTTCCTACGAGCAGTACTTC.

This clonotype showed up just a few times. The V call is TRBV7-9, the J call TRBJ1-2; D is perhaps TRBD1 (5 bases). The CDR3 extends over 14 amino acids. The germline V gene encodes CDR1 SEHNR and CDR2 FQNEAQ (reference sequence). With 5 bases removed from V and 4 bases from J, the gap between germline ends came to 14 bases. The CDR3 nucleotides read TGTGCCAGCAGCCGACCAGGGAGGGCCTATGGCTACACCTTC. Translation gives CASSRPGRAYGYTF.

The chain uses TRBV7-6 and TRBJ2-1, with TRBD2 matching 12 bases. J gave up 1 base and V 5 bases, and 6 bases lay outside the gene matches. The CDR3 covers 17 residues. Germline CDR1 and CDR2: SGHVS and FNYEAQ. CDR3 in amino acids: CASSHRLAGVSYNEQFF. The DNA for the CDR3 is TGTGCCAGCAGCCATAGACTAGCGGGAGTGTCCTACAATGAGCAGTTCTTC. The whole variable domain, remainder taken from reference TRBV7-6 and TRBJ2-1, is GAGVSQSPRYKVTKRGQDVALRCDPISGHVSLYWYRQALGQGPEFLTYFNYEAQQDKSGLPNDRFSAERPEGSISTLTIQRTEQRDSAMYRCASSHRLAGVSYNEQFFGPGTRLTVL.

CDR3 region: CASSRSGGGNTIYF. The DNA for the CDR3 is TGTGCCAGTAGTCGGTCAGGAGGTGGAAACACCATATATTTT. V and J are TRBV19 and TRBJ1-3; D is unresolved. Germline V gives CDR1 LNHDA, CDR2 SQIVND (reference sequence). CDR3 length: 14 amino acids. With 5 bases removed from V and 3 bases from J, the gap between germline ends came to 11 bases. The full variable domain, completed using reference TRBV19 and TRBJ1-3, is DGGITQSPKYLFRKEGQNVTLSCEQNLNHDAMYWYRQDPGQGLRLIYYSQIVNDFQKGDIAEGYSVSREKKESFPLTVTSAQKNPTAFYLCASSRSGGGNTIYFGEGSWLTVV.

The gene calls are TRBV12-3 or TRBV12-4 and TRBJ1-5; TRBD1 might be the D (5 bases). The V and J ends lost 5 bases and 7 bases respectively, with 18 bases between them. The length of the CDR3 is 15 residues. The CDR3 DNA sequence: TGTGCCAGCAGTCCTCCGGGGGGAGGAGGGCAGCCCCAGCATTTT. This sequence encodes CASSPPGGGGQPQHF.

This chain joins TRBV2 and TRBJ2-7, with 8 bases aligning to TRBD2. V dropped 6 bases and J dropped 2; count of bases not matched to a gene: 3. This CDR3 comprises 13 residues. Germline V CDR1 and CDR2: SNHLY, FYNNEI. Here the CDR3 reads CASRTSVAYEQYF. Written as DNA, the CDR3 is TGTGCCAGCAGGACTAGCGTCGCCTACGAGCAGTACTTC.

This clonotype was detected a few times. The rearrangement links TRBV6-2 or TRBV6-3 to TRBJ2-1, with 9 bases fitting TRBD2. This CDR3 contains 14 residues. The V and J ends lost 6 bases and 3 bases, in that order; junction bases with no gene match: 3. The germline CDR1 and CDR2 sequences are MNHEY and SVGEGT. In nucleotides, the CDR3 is TGTGCCAGCAGATGGACTAGCGTCTACAATGAGCAGTTCTTC. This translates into CASRWTSVYNEQFF.

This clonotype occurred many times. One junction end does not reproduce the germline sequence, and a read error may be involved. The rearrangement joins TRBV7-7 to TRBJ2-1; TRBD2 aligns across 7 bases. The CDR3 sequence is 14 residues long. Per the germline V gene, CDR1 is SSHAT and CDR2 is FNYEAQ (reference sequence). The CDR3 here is CASSLDGGSDEQFF. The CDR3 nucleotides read TGTGCTAGCAGCTTAGATGGCGGGAGCGATGAGCAGTTCTTC.